This T cell receptor beta chain emerged from a study of monozygotic twins with inflammatory bowel disease. TCRalpha along with TCRbeta cDNA was subjected to two nested PCRs lasting approximately 16 and 10 cycles. TCRdb re-called the 5' RACE reads and shows each CDR3 protein once, DNA omitted. The sample totals approximately 40,000 distinct CDR3 sequences; its top ten clones hold around 5.3%. After skipping T cell sorting, the authors isolated total RNA from whole blood. CDR1 and CDR2 (germline): SGHTA, FQGNSA. The CDR3 has 13 residues. A remark on this clonotype: The antigen remains undetermined.

Broader study findings: Repertoire similarity was not found to differ between concordant and discordant twins, possibly from limited power.

The sample comprised blood. The chain links TRBV7-2 to TRBJ2-4; the TRBD1 assignment by TCRdb is unverifiable without DNA. This clonotype was sampled from a human donor with ulcerative colitis or Crohn's disease, or a healthy co-twin of an affected twin (not recorded which). CDR3: CASSESRGQTQYF.